The sequence of this TCR beta chain was determined in a study of T cells in Graves' hyperthyroidism and ophthalmopathy. Whole-study results and caveats: Ophthalmopathy was model-predicted a median 6.5 months pre-onset.

V gave up 6 bases and J gave up 6 bases; unmatched junction bases: 13. This CDR3 has 16 residues. Authors of the study amplified TCR beta CDR3 regions from RNA transcripts. The HTBI primer set was used in a first-round RT-PCR of the TCR CDR3. TCRdb passed the multiplex PCR reads through MiXCR, listing each CDR3 protein once. Altogether a few hundred thousand distinct CDR3 sequences are present, approximately 12% being singletons, with the ten largest covering under 25%. This clonotype was seen ten or more times. Antigen specificity is unknown. The sequence was obtained from a man aged 25-45 years with Graves' hyperthyroidism that later progressed to Graves' ophthalmopathy. The chain combines TRBV12-3 or TRBV12-4 with TRBJ1-5, with 8 positions matching TRBD1. Specimen: blood. The CDR3 sequence: CASSQSPGQGGQPQHF. Here the CDR3 DNA reads TGTGCCAGCAGCCAATCACCAGGACAGGGTGGTCAGCCCCAGCATTTT.